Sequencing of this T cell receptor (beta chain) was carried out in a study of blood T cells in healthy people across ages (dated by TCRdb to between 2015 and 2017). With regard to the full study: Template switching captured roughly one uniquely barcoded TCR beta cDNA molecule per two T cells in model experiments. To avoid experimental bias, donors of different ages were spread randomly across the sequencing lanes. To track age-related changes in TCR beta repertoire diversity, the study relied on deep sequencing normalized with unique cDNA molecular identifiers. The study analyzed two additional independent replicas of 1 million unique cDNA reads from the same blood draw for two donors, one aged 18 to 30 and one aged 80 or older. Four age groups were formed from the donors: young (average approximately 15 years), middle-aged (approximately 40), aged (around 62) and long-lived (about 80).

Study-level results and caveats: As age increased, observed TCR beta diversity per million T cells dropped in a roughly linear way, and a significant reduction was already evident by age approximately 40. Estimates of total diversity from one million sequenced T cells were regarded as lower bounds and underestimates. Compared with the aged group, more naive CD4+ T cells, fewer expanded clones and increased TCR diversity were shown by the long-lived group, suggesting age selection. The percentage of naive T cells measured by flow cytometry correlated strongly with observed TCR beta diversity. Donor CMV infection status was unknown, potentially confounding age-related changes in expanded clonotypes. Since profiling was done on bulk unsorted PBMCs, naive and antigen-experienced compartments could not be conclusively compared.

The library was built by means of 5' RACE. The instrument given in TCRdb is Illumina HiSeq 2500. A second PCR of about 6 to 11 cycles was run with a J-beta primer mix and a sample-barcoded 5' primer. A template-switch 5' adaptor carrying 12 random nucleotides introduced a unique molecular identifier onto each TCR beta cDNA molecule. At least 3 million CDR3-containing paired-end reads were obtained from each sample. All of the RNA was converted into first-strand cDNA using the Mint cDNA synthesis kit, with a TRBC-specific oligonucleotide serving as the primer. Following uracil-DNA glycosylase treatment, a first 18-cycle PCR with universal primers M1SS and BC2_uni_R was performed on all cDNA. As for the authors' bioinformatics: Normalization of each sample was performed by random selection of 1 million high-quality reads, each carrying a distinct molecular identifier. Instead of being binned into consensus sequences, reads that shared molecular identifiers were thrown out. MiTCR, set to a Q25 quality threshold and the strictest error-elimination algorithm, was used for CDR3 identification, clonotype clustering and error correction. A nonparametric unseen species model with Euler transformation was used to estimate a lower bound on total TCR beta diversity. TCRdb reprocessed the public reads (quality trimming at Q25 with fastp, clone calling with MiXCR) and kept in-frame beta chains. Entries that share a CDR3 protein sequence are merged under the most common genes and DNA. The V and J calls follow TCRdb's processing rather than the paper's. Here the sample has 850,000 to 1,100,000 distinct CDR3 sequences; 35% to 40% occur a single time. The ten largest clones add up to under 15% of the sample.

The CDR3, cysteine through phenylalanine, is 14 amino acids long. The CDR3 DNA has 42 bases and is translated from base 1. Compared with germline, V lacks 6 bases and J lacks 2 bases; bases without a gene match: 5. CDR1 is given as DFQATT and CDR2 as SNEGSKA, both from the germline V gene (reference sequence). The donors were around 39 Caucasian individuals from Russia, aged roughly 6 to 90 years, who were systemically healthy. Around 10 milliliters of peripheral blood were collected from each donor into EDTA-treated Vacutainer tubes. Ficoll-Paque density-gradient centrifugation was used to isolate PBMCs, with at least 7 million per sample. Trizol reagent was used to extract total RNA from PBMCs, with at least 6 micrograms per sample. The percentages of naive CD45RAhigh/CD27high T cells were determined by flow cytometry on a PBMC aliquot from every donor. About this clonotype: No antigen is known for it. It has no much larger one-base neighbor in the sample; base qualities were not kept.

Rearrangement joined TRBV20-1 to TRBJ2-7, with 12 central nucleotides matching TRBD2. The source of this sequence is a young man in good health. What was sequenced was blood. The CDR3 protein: CSAYGLAGTYEQYF. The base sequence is TGCAGTGCCTATGGACTAGCGGGGACCTACGAGCAGTACTTC.